This T cell receptor beta chain is drawn from a study of shared clonotypes between healthy human individuals. Study-wide results and caveats: Blood alone was sampled, and tissue repertoires likely differ. Naive CD4 clonotypes overlapped across a handful of donors at approximately 5.3%.

Trimming cost V 6 bases and J 3 bases, with 12 bases left between them. This CDR3 has 13 residues. The V gene's germline CDR1 is MDHEN and CDR2 SYDVKM. Libraries were prepared by immunoSEQ multiplex PCR; TCRdb keeps only in-frame clonotypes and omits some of them. The sample contains some 600,000 clones, around 96% of which appear only once. Positively selected for CCR7, the CD45RO-negative cells used as naive CD8 cells excluded terminally differentiated effector memory CD45RA+ cells. In regard to this clone: As yet, its antigen is unknown.

This chain connects TRBV28 to TRBJ2-7; no clear D. The sample comprised naive CD8+ T cells sorted from blood. The source of this sequence is a woman in her twenties or thirties in good health. Here the CDR3 DNA reads TGTGCCAGCAGAACACGACCCTTCTACGAGCAGTACTTC. Translation: CASRTRPFYEQYF.